Presented here are 20 T cell receptor beta chains from one specimen sequenced in a study of blood T cell repertoires in COVID-19. Profiling relied on immunoSEQ multiplex PCR, and the TCRdb table lists in-frame clones only, not all of them. The repertoire includes around 72,000 clones, approximately 87% of them detected once, and around 7.9% sits in the top ten. The material sequenced was peripheral blood. All receptors come from a man aged 45 to 65 with active COVID-19.

This clone was seen more than once but under ten times. The rearrangement links TRBV11-3 to TRBJ1-6; TRBD1 matches 9 bases. The CDR3 totals 15 residues. The junction had 4 bases not matched to a gene; V was cut back by 0 bases and J by 10 bases. Germline CDR1 and CDR2: SGHNT and YENEEA. CDR3 sequence reads: CASSLDSTGGSPLHF. The CDR3 region has the DNA TGTGCCAGCAGCTTAGATTCGACAGGGGGATCACCCCTCCACTTT. Combining the CDR3 with reference TRBV11-3 and TRBJ1-6 gives the whole variable domain EAGVVQSPRYKIIEKKQPVAFWCNPISGHNTLYWYLQNLGQGPELLIRYENEEAVDDSQLPKDRFSAERLKGVDSTLKIQPAELGDSAVYLCASSLDSTGGSPLHFGNGTRLTVT.

CDR3 protein: CSVVVAGGGTDTQYF. The CDR3 DNA sequence: TGCAGCGTTGTCGTCGCGGGGGGGGGCACAGATACGCAGTATTTT. V is TRBV29-1 and J is TRBJ2-3, with 9 bases identical to TRBD2. Germline trimming cut 4 bases from V and 1 base from J; bases unmatched to any gene: 6. In germline, CDR1 is SQVTM, CDR2 ANQGSEA. The CDR3 spans 15 residues.

V gene TRBV28 combines with J gene TRBJ2-7; weak D call: TRBD2 (6 bases). V lost 3 bases and J 4 bases, leaving 28 bases between the germline ends. The CDR3 is 19 amino acids. Germline V CDR1 and CDR2: MDHEN, SYDVKM. CDR3 sequence: CASSFSKQGPSGVRYEQYF. The CDR3 nucleotides read TGTGCCAGCAGTTTTTCCAAGCAGGGCCCTTCGGGGGTCCGGTACGAGCAGTACTTC.

This sequence joins TRBV4-1 and TRBJ1-5, with D hard to call. The CDR3 loop spans 16 amino acids. Germline-derived CDR1 and CDR2 are MGHRA and YSYEKL. V was pared by 0 bases and J by 2 bases, with 11 bases between. Here the CDR3 reads CASSQDGGLGNQPQHF. The CDR3 nucleotides read TGCGCCAGCAGCCAAGATGGAGGGTTGGGCAATCAGCCCCAGCATTTT.

V and J are TRBV7-3 and TRBJ2-3, with TRBD1 as a possible D gene (5 bases). CDR3 length: 14 residues. Germline CDR1 and CDR2: SGHTA and FQGTGA. V gave up 2 bases and J gave up 2 bases, with 8 bases separating them. The CDR3, as DNA: TGTGCCAGCAGCTTATGGGGCACCACAGATACGCAGTATTTT. It is translated as CASSLWGTTDTQYF.

The chain uses TRBV28 and TRBJ1-2; TRBD1 might be the D (5 bases). The V gene lost 9 bases and the J gene lost 5 bases, with 13 bases spanning the gap. Germline CDR1 reads MDHEN; CDR2 reads SYDVKM. The CDR3 extends over 12 amino acids. The chain's CDR3 is CASCQGGYGYTF. CDR3 nucleotides: TGTGCCAGTTGTCAGGGAGGGTATGGCTACACCTTC.

This clone turned up a few times. V usage is TRBV30 and J usage is TRBJ1-6, with TRBD1 matching over 8 bases. With V trimmed by 4 bases and J by 2 bases, 7 bases remained unmatched. The CDR3 runs 16 residues. Germline loops: CDR1 GTSNPN, CDR2 SVGIG (reference sequence). The CDR3 sequence: CAWTRQGAPYNSPLHF. The CDR3 nucleotides read TGTGCCTGGACGCGGCAGGGGGCCCCCTATAATTCACCCCTCCACTTT. Combining the CDR3 with reference TRBV30 and TRBJ1-6 gives the whole variable domain SQTIHQWPATLVQPVGSPLSLECTVEGTSNPNLYWYRQAAGRGLQLLFYSVGIGQISSEVPQNLSASRPQDRQFILSSKKLLLSDSGFYLCAWTRQGAPYNSPLHFGNGTRLTVT.

This clone was counted a few times. The chain has TRBV7-3 and TRBJ2-2, with 9 positions matching TRBD1. Germline lookup yields CDR1 SGHTA and CDR2 FQGTGA. This CDR3 is 16 amino acids long. With 5 bases clipped from V and 6 bases from J, the junction kept 10 bases outside the gene matches. CDR3 DNA: TGTGCCAGCAGCCCTTCCGGGACAGGGTCCGCCGGGGAGCTGTTTTTT. Its protein product is CASSPSGTGSAGELFF.

The chain uses TRBV30 and TRBJ2-6; D may be TRBD2 (6 bases). The ends were cut back, 4 bases at V and 1 base at J, with 20 bases in the middle. Germline CDR1 GTSNPN, CDR2 SVGIG (reference sequence). The CDR3 covers 18 residues. The CDR3 nucleotides read TGTGCCTGGAAGCCCCTCGTCCGGGGGTGGTCTGGGGCCAACGTCCTGACTTTC. It encodes CAWKPLVRGWSGANVLTF.

CDR3 loop: CASSSIGNPIHEQYF. The CDR3 bases are TGTGCCAGCAGTTCAATTGGCAATCCCATCCACGAGCAGTACTTC. The V and J genes are TRBV27 and TRBJ2-7, with D unresolved. CDR3 length: 15 amino acids. CDR1 is MNHEY and CDR2 is SMNVEV in the germline V gene (reference sequence). Deletions cut 4 bases from V and 5 bases from J, with 18 bases between.

The chain recombines TRBV2 with TRBJ2-2; D might be TRBD2 (5 bases). CDR1 and CDR2 (germline): SNHLY, FYNNEI. Trimming removed 6 bases from V and 0 bases from J, with 8 bases in between. The CDR3 has 14 residues. The CDR3 nucleotides are TGTGCCAGCAGGCCGGACTCGAACACCGGGGAGCTGTTTTTT. It codes for CASRPDSNTGELFF. The full variable domain, rest sourced from reference TRBV2 and TRBJ2-2, is EPEVTQTPSHQVTQMGQEVILRCVPISNHLYFYWYRQILGQKVEFLVSFYNNEISEKSEIFDDQFSVERPDGSNFTLKIRSTKLEDSAMYFCASRPDSNTGELFFGEGSRLTVL.

The chain is built from TRBV4-3 and TRBJ2-3, with TRBD2 matching 14 bases. CDR1 and CDR2 (germline): LGHNA, YSLEER. J gave up 1 base and V 4 bases, and 16 bases lay outside the gene matches. The CDR3 is 21 amino acids. This CDR3 reads CASSPSRTSGGPLVGTDTQYF. The DNA for the CDR3 is TGCGCCAGCAGCCCCTCCCGGACTAGCGGGGGGCCCCTCGTGGGCACAGATACGCAGTATTTT.

The rearrangement links TRBV7-8 to TRBJ1-5, with TRBD1 matching over 7 bases. The ends lost 2 bases at V and 7 bases at J; junction bases unmatched: 8. This CDR3 is built from 15 residues. Germline V gene data show CDR1 as SGHVS and CDR2 as FQNEAQ. CDR3 protein: CASSLSVGGGQPQHF. The CDR3, as DNA: TGTGCCAGCAGCTTATCAGTAGGGGGCGGCCAGCCCCAGCATTTT.

CDR3 residues: CASSPGTVGTYEQYF. The CDR3 DNA reads TGCGCCAGCAGCCCCGGGACAGTTGGGACCTACGAGCAGTACTTC. This chain uses TRBV5-1 with TRBJ2-7; 7 positions agree with TRBD1. CDR1 is SGHRS, CDR2 YFSETQ, per germline. This CDR3 is 15 amino acids long. Trimming took 4 bases from V and 2 from J; bases not matched to a gene: 9.

The chain has TRBV5-1 and TRBJ2-6, with a tentative D call TRBD2 (6 bases). CDR3 size: 16 residues. The germline gives CDR1 SGHRS, CDR2 YFSETQ. V lost 3 bases, J lost 0 bases, and 10 bases lay in between. The CDR3: CASSSGTLSGANVLTF. CDR3 nucleotides: TGCGCCAGCAGCTCCGGGACTCTCTCTGGGGCCAACGTCCTGACTTTC.

This chain uses TRBV11-2 with TRBJ1-2, with 10 bases that match TRBD1. Germline V gives CDR1 SGHAT, CDR2 FQNNGV. The CDR3 totals 18 residues. Trimming cost V 1 base and J 2 bases; bases outside gene matches: 10. The CDR3 is CASSLAGQGLRKNYGYTF. The CDR3 DNA reads as TGTGCCAGCAGCTTAGCGGGACAGGGGCTCAGGAAAAACTATGGCTACACCTTC.

V is TRBV18 and J is TRBJ2-2; 11 nucleotides agree with TRBD2. The CDR3 extends over 15 amino acids. Germline V gene data show CDR1 as KGHSH and CDR2 as LQKENI. After removal of 5 bases from V and 4 bases from J, the junction contained 3 bases not matched to a gene. CDR3 region: CASSTSGSSTGELFF. The DNA of the CDR3 is TGTGCCAGCTCAACTAGCGGGAGTAGCACCGGGGAGCTGTTTTTT.

This chain uses TRBV6-6 with TRBJ2-5; possibly TRBD1 for D (5 bases). There are 15 residues in the CDR3. Trimming cost V 3 bases and J 1 base, with 12 bases left between them. Germline assignment: CDR1 MNHNY and CDR2 SVGAGI (reference sequence). CDR3 region: CASSYQGGLQETQYF. The DNA of the CDR3 is TGTGCCAGCAGTTATCAGGGTGGGCTCCAAGAGACCCAGTACTTC.

The V call is TRBV5-1, the J call TRBJ2-5, with D perhaps TRBD1 (5 bases). Per the germline V gene, CDR1 is SGHRS and CDR2 is YFSETQ. The CDR3 extends over 13 amino acids. V lost 8 bases to trimming and J lost 2 bases, with 13 bases between them. The CDR3 nucleotides read TGCGCCAGTTCAGGGTCACCTCAAGAGACCCAGTACTTC. It codes for CASSGSPQETQYF. The entire variable domain, with the rest obtained from reference TRBV5-1 and TRBJ2-5, is as follows: KAGVTQTPRYLIKTRGQQVTLSCSPISGHRSVSWYQQTPGQGLQFLFEYFSETQRNKGNFPGRFSGRQFSNSRSEMNVSTLELGDSALYLCASSGSPQETQYFGPGTRLLVL.

This clone was picked up one time. The V call is TRBV5-4, the J call TRBJ1-2; D ambiguous. The CDR3 length is 12 residues. The V gene lost 4 bases and the J gene lost 3 bases, with 7 bases spanning the gap. In germline, CDR1 is SGHNT, CDR2 YYREEE (reference sequence). The CDR3 DNA reads TGTGCCAGCAGCACCCGGGACTATGGCTACACCTTC. It codes for CASSTRDYGYTF.